The sequence of this T cell receptor beta chain was determined in a study of blood T cell repertoires in COVID-19. Study context: Whether acute or convalescent, the COVID-19 samples came from the United States, Italy and Spain.

Trimming cost V 2 bases and J 5 bases; bases outside gene matches: 12. CDR1 LGHDT and CDR2 YNNKEL come from the germline V gene (reference sequence). This CDR3 has 17 amino acids. Methods used by the authors: Reference gene primers were amplified, and this amplification served to estimate nucleated cell counts. The repertoire was sequenced with immunoSEQ multiplex PCR; TCRdb's copy has only in-frame clones and lacks some. That table supplies the V and J calls and clone size; D and trimming were determined from the DNA. The sample carries about 200,000 clones, around 90% recorded once. The chain couples TRBV3-1 (or the pseudogene TRBV3-2) to TRBJ1-1; 9 bases are a match to TRBD1. Sequencing was done on a sample of peripheral blood. The TCR comes from a man in his fifties with acute or convalescent COVID-19. The CDR3 bases are TGTGCCAGCAGCCAACCACAGGGGGCGATTTTGGGTACTGAAGCTTTCTTT. It is translated as CASSQPQGAILGTEAFF.